This TCR beta chain was recorded in a study of T cell responses to AZD1222 COVID-19 vaccine. General study results and limits: Spike-specific TCR depth and breadth grew after two AZD1222 doses. Baseline serology detected seropositivity in only six or seven AZD1222 recipients. Unmutated variant regions reportedly attract nearly half of all spike-specific TCRs. No day 14 peak samples; only post-peak repertoires were characterized.

Regarding this clone: The antigen is unknown. A junction boundary mismatches the germline segment, possibly from a read error.

Sequencing used immunoSEQ multiplex PCR; TCRdb keeps in-frame clones, though not all of them. The sample contains tens of thousands of clones, approximately 90% of which appear only once. The germline V gene encodes CDR1 MNHNS and CDR2 SASEGT. The CDR3 runs 13 residues. The sample in question was peripheral blood, obtained on day 0 of AZD1222 vaccination. The chain uses TRBV6-1 and TRBJ1-1; TRBD1 agrees at 7 bases. The receptor was isolated from an adult in good health. Here the CDR3 reads CASSERADRVGAF. The DNA of the CDR3 is TGTGCCAGCAGTGAAAGGGCCGACAGGGTGGGGGCTTTT.